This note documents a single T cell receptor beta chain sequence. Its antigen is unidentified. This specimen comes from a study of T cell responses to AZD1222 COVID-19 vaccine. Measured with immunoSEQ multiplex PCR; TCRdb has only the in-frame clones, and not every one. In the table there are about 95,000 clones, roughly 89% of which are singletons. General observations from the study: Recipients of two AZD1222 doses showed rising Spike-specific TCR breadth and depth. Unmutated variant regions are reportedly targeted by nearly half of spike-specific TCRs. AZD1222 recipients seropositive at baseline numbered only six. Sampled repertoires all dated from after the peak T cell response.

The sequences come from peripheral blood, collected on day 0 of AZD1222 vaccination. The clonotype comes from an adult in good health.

The DNA of the CDR3 is TGTGCCAGCAGCCCCGACCAGGGGCCCCTCCACTTT. Translation: CASSPDQGPLHF. This chain uses TRBV7-3 with TRBJ1-6, with D possibly matching TRBD1 (6 bases). This CDR3 has 12 residues. Germline V CDR1 and CDR2: SGHTA, FQGTGA. Trimming took off 5 bases at V and 13 bases at J, with 12 bases between the two ends.